This TCR beta chain appears in the sequencing data of a study of T cell responses to AZD1222 COVID-19 vaccine. Note on this clone: Its target is unknown.

Whole-study results and caveats: As reported, nearly half of all spike-specific TCRs target variant regions that are unmutated. AZD1222 recipients seropositive at baseline numbered only 6 or 7. Clonal diversity may have been underestimated in mostly white British donors.

Sequenced by immunoSEQ multiplex PCR; TCRdb stores in-frame clones only, minus some. The sample carries 180,000 or so clones, 90% recorded once. This receptor was taken from an adult who received the MenACWY meningococcal vaccine as a control. Sequences were derived from peripheral blood, sampled 28 days after the second dose of the MenACWY control vaccine.

The CDR3 bases are TGTGCCACCAGCAGAGGATTTAGGGCCGGGACTAGCGGAACCTACGAGCAGTACTTC. Translation: CATSRGFRAGTSGTYEQYF. The chain employs TRBV15 and TRBJ2-7; TRBD2 matches 11 bases. The CDR3 covers 19 residues. The germline gives CDR1 LNHNV, CDR2 YYDKDF (reference sequence). The junction had 13 bases not matched to a gene; V was cut back by 1 base and J by 2 bases.